This T cell receptor (beta chain) was identified in a study of vaccination effects on CD4 cells after COVID-19. Method: immunoSEQ multiplex PCR; TCRdb's copy keeps in-frame clones and lacks some. Here the sample spans about 22,000 clones, 72% being singletons. CDR1 and CDR2 (germline): SGHAT, FQNNGV. The trim removed 5 bases at V and 11 bases at J, leaving 22 bases unmatched. The CDR3 totals 17 residues. Notes on this clone: Antigen unknown.

ViraFEST used viral peptide pools to expand antigen-specific CD4+ T cells before sequencing. Around day 10 of culture, CD4+ T cells were separated out. Participants were vaccinated with two doses of either the BNT162b2 or mRNA-1273 vaccine. This specimen was CD4+ T cells from PBMCs cultured with HCoV-NL63 spike peptides, taken after COVID-19 vaccination. This clonotype originated in a human donor who received a COVID-19 vaccine. The rearrangement links TRBV11-2 to TRBJ2-3, with 7 bases that match TRBD2. The CDR3 DNA reads TGTGCCAGCAGCGTCTCCTACGGCGGGGGATTAGGGATGGGGCAGTATTTT. This translates into CASSVSYGGGLGMGQYF.